This T cell receptor (beta chain) was sequenced during a study of response to subunit inactivated influenza vaccine. Study-wide points: Each seasonal flu vaccination may recruit only limited new T cells, authors suggested.

About this clonotype itself: The antigen is not known.

TCRdb passed the RT-PCR reads through MiXCR, listing each CDR3 protein once. The data contain 650,000 to 800,000 distinct CDR3 sequences, approximately 15% of them singletons. This TCR came from a man between 50 and 59 years old who received an inactivated influenza vaccine. This specimen consisted of PBMCs from blood, obtained less than 15 days before vaccination.

CDR3 in DNA: TGTGCCAGCAGTACAGGTTTTGGGAACACTGAAGCTTTCTTT. Amino acid sequence: CASSTGFGNTEAFF. The genes are TRBV2 and TRBJ1-1; possible D gene TRBD1, 5 bases. This CDR3 has 14 amino acids. Germline CDR1 is SNHLY and CDR2 is FYNNEI. The V end was cut by 5 bases, the J end by 1 base, with 11 bases between.